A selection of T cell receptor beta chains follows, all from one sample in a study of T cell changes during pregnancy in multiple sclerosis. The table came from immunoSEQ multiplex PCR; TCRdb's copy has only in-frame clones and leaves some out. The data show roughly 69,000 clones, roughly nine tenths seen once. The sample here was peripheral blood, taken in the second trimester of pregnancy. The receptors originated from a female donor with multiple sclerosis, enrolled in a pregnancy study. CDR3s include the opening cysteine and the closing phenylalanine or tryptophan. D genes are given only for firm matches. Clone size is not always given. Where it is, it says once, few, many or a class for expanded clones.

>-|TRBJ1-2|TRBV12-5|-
TGTGCTAGTGCTACACAATCCCGGGATGGCTACACCTTC
CASATQSRDGYTF
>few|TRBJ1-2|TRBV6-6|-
TGTGCCAGCAGGAACCGGGAGGGGGGCAAGGATGGCTACACCTTC
CASRNREGGKDGYTF
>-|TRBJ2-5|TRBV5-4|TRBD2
TGTGCCAGCAGCACAGGACTAGACCAAGAGACCCAGTACTTC
CASSTGLDQETQYF
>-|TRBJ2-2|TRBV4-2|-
TGTGCCAGCAGCCAAGTCGAGGCGGGACGGTCGGCCACCGGGGAGCTGTTTTTT
CASSQVEAGRSATGELFF
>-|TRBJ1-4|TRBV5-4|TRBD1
TGTGCCAGCAGCCGAGGAGGGGGCACCGAGGGACTGTTTTTT
CASSRGGGTEGLFF
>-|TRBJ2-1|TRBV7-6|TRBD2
TGTGCCAGCAGCTTGACTAGCGGGAGGGCCAATGAGCAGTTCTTC
CASSLTSGRANEQFF
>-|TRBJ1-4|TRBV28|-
TGTGCCAGCAGCACACCGGGACATCCTAATGAAAAACTGTTTTTT
CASSTPGHPNEKLFF
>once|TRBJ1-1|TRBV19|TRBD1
TGTGCCAGTAGTGCTACACAGGGGGCGGGGAACACTGAAGCTTTCTTT
CASSATQGAGNTEAFF
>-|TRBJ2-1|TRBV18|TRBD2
TGTGCCAGCTCACCACAAACTAGCGGGGACTACAATGAGCAGTTCTTC
CASSPQTSGDYNEQFF
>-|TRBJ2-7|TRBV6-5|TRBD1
TGTGCCAGCAGTTACTCGGGACAGGGGTCCTACGAGCAGTACTTC
CASSYSGQGSYEQYF
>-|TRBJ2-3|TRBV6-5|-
TGTGCCAGCAGTTTCATATCCTCGGGCACAGATACGCAGTATTTT
CASSFISSGTDTQYF
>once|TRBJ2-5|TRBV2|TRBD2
TGTGCCAGCAGTGTGGGGACTAGCGGAGAGATGTACCAAGAGACCCAGTACTTC
CASSVGTSGEMYQETQYF
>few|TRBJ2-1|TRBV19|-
TGTGCCAGTACCCCGACTGGAAGCTCCTACAATGAGCAGTTCTTC
CASTPTGSSYNEQFF
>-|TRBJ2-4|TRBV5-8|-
TGTGCCAGCAGCCGAGGAGAAAACATTCAGTACTTC
CASSRGENIQYF
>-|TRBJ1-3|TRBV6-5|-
TGTGCCAGCAGGCCGACAGCTCATGGAAACACCATATATTTT
CASRPTAHGNTIYF
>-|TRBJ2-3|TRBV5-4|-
TGTGCCAGCAGCTTGGGGGACTTCAGCACAGATACGCAGTATTTT
CASSLGDFSTDTQYF
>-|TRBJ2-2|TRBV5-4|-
TGTGCCAGCAGCTTGATAATGGGGGGGGCCGCCACCGGGGAGCTGTTTTTT
CASSLIMGGAATGELFF
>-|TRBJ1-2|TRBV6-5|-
TGTGCCAGCAGTTACTGGCAGGGGACAGGCTACACCTTC
CASSYWQGTGYTF
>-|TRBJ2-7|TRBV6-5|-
TGTGCCAGCAGTTACTCGAATCTAGGAGCCTACGAGCAGTACTTC
CASSYSNLGAYEQYF
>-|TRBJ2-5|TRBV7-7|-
TGTGCCAGCAGCCCAGAGCTAGGGGAAGAGACCCAGTACTTC
CASSPELGEETQYF
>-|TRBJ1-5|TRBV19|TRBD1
TGTGCCAGTAGTATCCCGGACAGGGACCATCAGCCCCAGCATTTT
CASSIPDRDHQPQHF
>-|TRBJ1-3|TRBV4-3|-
TGCGCCAGCAGCCAAGAGGGACTCCCTCCCAGGAACACCATATATTTT
CASSQEGLPPRNTIYF
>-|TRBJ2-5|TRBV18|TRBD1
TGTGCCAGCTCACCAACACAGGGGTCGGAGACCCAGTACTTC
CASSPTQGSETQYF
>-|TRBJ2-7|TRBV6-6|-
TGTGCCAGCAGCCCAATCCCCTACGAGCAGTACTTC
CASSPIPYEQYF
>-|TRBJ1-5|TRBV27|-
TGTGCCAGCAGTTGGAACAGCTCCCCCATTCAGCCCCAGCATTTT
CASSWNSSPIQPQHF
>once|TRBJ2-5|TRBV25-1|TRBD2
TGTGCCAGCAGTGACTGGGGACTAGCAGGCGAGACCCAGTACTTC
CASSDWGLAGETQYF
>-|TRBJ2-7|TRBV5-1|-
TGCGCCAGCAGCTTGGTTTTATCAGGGATAAACGAGCAGTACTTC
CASSLVLSGINEQYF
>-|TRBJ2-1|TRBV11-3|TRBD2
TGTGCCAGCAGCTTAGATCACGGTGGTAGCACTAGCGGAAATGAGCAGTTCTTC
CASSLDHGGSTSGNEQFF
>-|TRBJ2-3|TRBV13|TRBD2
TGTGCCAGCAGCTTACAAGGGACTAGCGGGAGTCAGGGTCATTTT
CASSLQGTSGSQGHF
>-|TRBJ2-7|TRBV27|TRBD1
TGTGCCAGCAGTTCTCTCCAGGGGGAGTCCTACGAGCAGTACTTC
CASSSLQGESYEQYF
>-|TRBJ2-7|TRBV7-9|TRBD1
TGTGCCAGCAGCTCTCCGGGACAGGGGGCTGTCGAGCAGTACTTC
CASSSPGQGAVEQYF
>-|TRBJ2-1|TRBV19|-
TGTGCCAGTAGGGAGATAGATTACAATGAGCAGTTCTTC
CASREIDYNEQFF
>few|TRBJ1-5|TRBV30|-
TGTGCCCTGGATGGGACTGGCAATCAGCCCCAGCATTTT
CALDGTGNQPQHF
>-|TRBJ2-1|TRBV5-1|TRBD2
TGCGCCAGCAGCCCGCGACTAGCGGGAGTGAACAATGAGCAGTTCTTC
CASSPRLAGVNNEQFF
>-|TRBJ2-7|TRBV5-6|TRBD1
TGTGCCAGCAGCTTCAAGACCGGACAGGGGTCCTACGAGCAGTACTTC
CASSFKTGQGSYEQYF
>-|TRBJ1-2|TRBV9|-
TGTGCCAGCAGCGTATCAGTGGGGGGAGCTAACTATGGCTACACCTTC
CASSVSVGGANYGYTF
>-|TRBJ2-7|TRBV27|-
TGTGCCAGCAGTTTTCAGGGTACCTCCTACGAGCAGTACTTC
CASSFQGTSYEQYF
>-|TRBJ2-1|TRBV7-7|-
TGTGCCAGCAGCTTACTTCACCCGGCGGCCACGAGCTCCTACAATGAGCAGTTCTTC
CASSLLHPAATSSYNEQFF
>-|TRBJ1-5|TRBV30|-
TGTGCCTGGAGTCTACAGGGAGGCAATCAGCCCCAGCATTTT
CAWSLQGGNQPQHF